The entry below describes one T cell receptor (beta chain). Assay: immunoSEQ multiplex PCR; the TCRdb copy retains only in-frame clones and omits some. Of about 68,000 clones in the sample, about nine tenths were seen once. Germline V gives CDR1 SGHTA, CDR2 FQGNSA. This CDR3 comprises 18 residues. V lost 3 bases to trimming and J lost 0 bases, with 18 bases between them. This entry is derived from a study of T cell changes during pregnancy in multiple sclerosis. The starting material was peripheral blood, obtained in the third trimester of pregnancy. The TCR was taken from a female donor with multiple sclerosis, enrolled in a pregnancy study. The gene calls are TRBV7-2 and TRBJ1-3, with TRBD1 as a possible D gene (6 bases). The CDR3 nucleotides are TGTGCCAGCAGCTTGGGCCCGGGGACATCATACTCTGGAAACACCATATATTTT. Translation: CASSLGPGTSYSGNTIYF.